This TCR beta chain stems from a study of T cells expressing NK-cell markers. Study information: Obtained from sorted CD3+CD56+NKG2C+, CD3+CD56+NKG2C- and CD3+CD56-NKG2C+ T cells were the TCR beta repertoires. Seven of the eight sequenced donors were classified as HCMV-seropositive, and one was classified as seronegative.

Germline lookup yields CDR1 WNHNN and CDR2 SYGVQD (reference sequence). The CDR3 contains 13 residues. 5'RACE template switching with UMIs generated TCR beta cDNA. TCRdb reprocessed the 5' RACE reads, with one entry per CDR3 protein and no DNA. The sample yields about 460,000 distinct CDR3 sequences, of which the top ten take up over 1.3%. This receptor was taken from a woman in her forties or fifties in good health. Material: blood T cells: a sorted CD56 or NKG2C T cell subset, CD4+ or CD8+ T cells, or bulk PBMC T cells (not recorded which). V is TRBV10-1 and J is TRBJ2-5; the D call from TCRdb, TRBD1, cannot be confirmed without DNA. The CDR3: CASSPSLLGTQYF.